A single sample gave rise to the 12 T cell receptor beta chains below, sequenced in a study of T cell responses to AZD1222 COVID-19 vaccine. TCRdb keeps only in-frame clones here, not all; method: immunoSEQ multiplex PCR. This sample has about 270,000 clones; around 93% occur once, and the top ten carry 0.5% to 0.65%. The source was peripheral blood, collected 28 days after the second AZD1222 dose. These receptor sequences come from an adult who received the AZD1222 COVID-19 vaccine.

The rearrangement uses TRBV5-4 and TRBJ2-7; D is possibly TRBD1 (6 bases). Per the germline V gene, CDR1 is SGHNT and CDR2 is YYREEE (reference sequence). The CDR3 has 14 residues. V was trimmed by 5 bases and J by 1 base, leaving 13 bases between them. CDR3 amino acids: CASRDQQGSYEQYF. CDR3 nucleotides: TGTGCCAGCAGGGATCAACAGGGATCCTACGAGCAGTACTTC.

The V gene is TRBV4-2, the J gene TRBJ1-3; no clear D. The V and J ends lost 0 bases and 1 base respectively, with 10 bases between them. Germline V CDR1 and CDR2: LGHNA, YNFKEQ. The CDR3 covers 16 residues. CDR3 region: CASSQDRTVSGNTIYF. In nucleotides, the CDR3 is TGTGCCAGCAGCCAAGATCGGACCGTGTCTGGAAACACCATATATTTT.

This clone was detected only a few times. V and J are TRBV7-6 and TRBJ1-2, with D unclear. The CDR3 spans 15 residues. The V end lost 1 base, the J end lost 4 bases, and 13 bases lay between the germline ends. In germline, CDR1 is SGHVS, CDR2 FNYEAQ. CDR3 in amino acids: CASSLEANGGYGYTF. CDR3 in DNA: TGTGCCAGCAGCTTAGAGGCAAACGGAGGCTATGGCTACACCTTC. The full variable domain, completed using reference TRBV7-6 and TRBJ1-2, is GAGVSQSPRYKVTKRGQDVALRCDPISGHVSLYWYRQALGQGPEFLTYFNYEAQQDKSGLPNDRFSAERPEGSISTLTIQRTEQRDSAMYRCASSLEANGGYGYTFGSGTRLTVV.

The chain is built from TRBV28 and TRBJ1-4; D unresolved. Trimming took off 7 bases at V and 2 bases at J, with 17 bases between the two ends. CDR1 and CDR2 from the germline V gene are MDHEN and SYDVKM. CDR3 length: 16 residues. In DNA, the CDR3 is TGTGCCAGCACCACTCCCTCCTGGAGGACTAATGAAAAACTGTTTTTT. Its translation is CASTTPSWRTNEKLFF.

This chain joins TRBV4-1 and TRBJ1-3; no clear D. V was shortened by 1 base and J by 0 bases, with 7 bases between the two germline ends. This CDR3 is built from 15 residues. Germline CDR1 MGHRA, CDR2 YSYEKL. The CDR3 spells CASSQGIPSGNTIYF. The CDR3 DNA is TGCGCCAGCAGCCAAGGAATACCCTCTGGAAACACCATATATTTT.

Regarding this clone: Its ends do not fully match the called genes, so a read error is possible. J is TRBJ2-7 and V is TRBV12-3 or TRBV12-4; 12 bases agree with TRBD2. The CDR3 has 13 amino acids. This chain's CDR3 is CASSLAGGAEQYF. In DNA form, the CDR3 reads TGTGCCAGCAGTCTAGCGGGAGGGGCCGAGCAGTACTTC.

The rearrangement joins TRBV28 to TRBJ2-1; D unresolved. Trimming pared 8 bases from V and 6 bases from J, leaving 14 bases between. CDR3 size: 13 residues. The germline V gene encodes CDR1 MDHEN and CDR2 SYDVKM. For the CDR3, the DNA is TGTGCCAGCGGTGCCATGGCTCCCAATGAGCAGTTCTTC. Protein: CASGAMAPNEQFF.

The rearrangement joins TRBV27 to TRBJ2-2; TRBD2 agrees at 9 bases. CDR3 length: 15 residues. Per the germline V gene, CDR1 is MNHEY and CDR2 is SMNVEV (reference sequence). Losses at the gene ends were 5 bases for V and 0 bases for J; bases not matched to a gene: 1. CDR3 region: CASSRGGANTGELFF. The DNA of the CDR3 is TGTGCCAGCAGTCGCGGGGGGGCGAACACCGGGGAGCTGTTTTTT.

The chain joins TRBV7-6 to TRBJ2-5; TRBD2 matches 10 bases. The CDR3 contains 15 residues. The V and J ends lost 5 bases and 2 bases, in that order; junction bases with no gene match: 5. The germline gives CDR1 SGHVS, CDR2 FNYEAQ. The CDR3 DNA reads TGTGCCAGCAGCCAAGCGGGAGGGCAACAAGAGACCCAGTACTTC. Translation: CASSQAGGQQETQYF.

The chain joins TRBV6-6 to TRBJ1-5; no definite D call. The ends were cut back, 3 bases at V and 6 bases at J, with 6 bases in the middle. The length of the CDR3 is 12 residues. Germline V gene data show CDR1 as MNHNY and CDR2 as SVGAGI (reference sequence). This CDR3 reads CASSYPAQPQHF. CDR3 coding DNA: TGTGCCAGCAGTTATCCTGCTCAGCCCCAGCATTTT.

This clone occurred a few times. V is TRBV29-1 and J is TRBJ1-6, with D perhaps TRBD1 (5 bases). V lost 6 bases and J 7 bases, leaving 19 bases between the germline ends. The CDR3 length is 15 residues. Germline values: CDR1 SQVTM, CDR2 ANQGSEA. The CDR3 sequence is CSVGSRWGENSPLHF. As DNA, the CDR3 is TGCAGCGTCGGTTCCCGTTGGGGGGAGAATTCACCCCTCCACTTT.

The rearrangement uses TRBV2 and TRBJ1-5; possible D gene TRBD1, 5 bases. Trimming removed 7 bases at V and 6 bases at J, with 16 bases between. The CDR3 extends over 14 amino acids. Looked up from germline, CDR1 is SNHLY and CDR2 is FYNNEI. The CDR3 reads CASMREGVGQPQHF. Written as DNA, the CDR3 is TGTGCCAGCATGAGGGAAGGGGTAGGTCAGCCCCAGCATTTT.